The present T cell receptor (beta chain) was sequenced within a study of cytomegalovirus exposure and HLA in healthy donors. Study information: The roughly 110 validation repertoires used the same platform as the roughly 670 first-cohort repertoires, a later analysis reported. Notes on the study in general: Overall, around 160 TCR beta chains were annotated as cytomegalovirus-associated.

TCRdb keeps only in-frame clones here, not all; method: immunoSEQ multiplex PCR. The profile shows a few hundred thousand clones, roughly 90% of them singletons. To note about this clone: Its antigen is still unknown.

The CDR3 consists of 16 residues. The germline CDR1 and CDR2 sequences are MDHEN and SYDVKM. The trim removed 5 bases at V and 0 bases at J, leaving 7 bases unmatched. Input material: PBMCs. The sequence was collected from a woman between 18 and 29 years old in good health and CMV-seronegative. The J gene is TRBJ2-1, the V gene TRBV28; 7 nucleotides agree with TRBD2. CDR3 in DNA: TGTGCCAGCAGTCCAGCGGGGCGAAGCTCCTACAATGAGCAGTTCTTC. Translation gives CASSPAGRSSYNEQFF.